A selection of T cell receptor beta chains follows, all from one sample in a study of T cells in Graves' hyperthyroidism and ophthalmopathy. TCRdb reprocessed the multiplex PCR reads with MiXCR, giving one entry per CDR3 protein. The repertoire consists of about 480,000 distinct CDR3 sequences, with about 20% occurring once and the leading ten covering under 55%. The sequencing input was blood. The origin of the receptors is a woman in her 70s with Graves' ophthalmopathy. Both conserved end residues are part of each CDR3. The D gene is left open where the match is weak. Clone size is stated in some rows and not others, as once, few, many or a class when expanded.

abundance	d_gene	v_gene	j_gene	CDR3aa	CDR3nt
few	-	TRBV20-1	TRBJ1-2	CSAMTRAIGYTF	TGCAGTGCTATGACACGTGCTATTGGCTACACCTTC
many	-	TRBV2	TRBJ2-3	CASRNLNTDTQYF	TGTGCCAGCAGGAACCTTAACACAGATACGCAGTATTTT
-	-	TRBV18	TRBJ1-2	CASSPGGGITYGYTF	TGTGCCAGCTCCCCCGGGGGGGGTATCACCTATGGCTACACCTTC
-	-	TRBV20-1	TRBJ1-2	CSTKTAVYGYTF	TGCAGTACAAAGACAGCCGTCTATGGCTACACCTTC
many	-	TRBV5-1	TRBJ2-1	CASSRDGAGGNEQFF	TGCGCCAGCAGCAGGGATGGGGCCGGAGGCAATGAGCAGTTCTTC
-	-	TRBV9	TRBJ1-2	CASSVSEAYGYTF	TGTGCCAGCAGCGTATCAGAGGCCTATGGCTACACCTTC
-	TRBD2	TRBV6-1	TRBJ2-1	CASSSGTSGTNEQFF	TGTGCCAGCAGTTCCGGGACTAGCGGGACCAATGAGCAGTTCTTC
-	-	TRBV4-1	TRBJ2-3	CASSQDASGTTDTQYF	TGCGCCAGCAGCCAAGACGCTTCGGGGACCACAGATACGCAGTATTTT
many	TRBD1	TRBV28	TRBJ1-2	CASSHATGPWGYTF	TGTGCCAGCAGCCACGCGACAGGGCCCTGGGGCTACACCTTC
-	-	TRBV19	TRBJ1-1	CASSVRGGGTFF	TGTGCCAGTAGTGTAAGGGGGGGAGGAACTTTCTTT
few	-	TRBV6-1	TRBJ1-1	CASTLVEGTEAFF	TGTGCCAGCACCCTGGTGGAGGGCACTGAAGCTTTCTTT
many	-	TRBV30	TRBJ2-7	CAWSHQGDEQYF	TGTGCCTGGAGTCATCAGGGTGACGAGCAGTACTTC
few	TRBD1	TRBV5-1	TRBJ2-3	CASSLGTGTLDTQYF	TGCGCCAGCAGCTTGGGGACAGGGACCTTGGATACGCAGTATTTT
few	-	TRBV5-4	TRBJ2-1	CASSLQGANEQFF	TGTGCCAGCAGCTTGCAGGGTGCCAATGAGCAGTTCTTC
-	TRBD2	TRBV9	TRBJ2-1	CASSVVGLASGEQFF	TGTGCCAGCAGCGTAGTAGGACTAGCTTCCGGTGAGCAGTTCTTC
few	TRBD1	TRBV12-3/TRBV12-4	TRBJ2-1	CASRPQGDYNEQFF	TGTGCCAGCAGACCACAGGGGGACTACAATGAGCAGTTCTTC
many	-	TRBV6-2/TRBV6-3	TRBJ1-5	CASDRRAGGNQPQHF	TGTGCCAGCGATAGGAGAGCAGGGGGCAATCAGCCCCAGCATTTT
many	TRBD2	TRBV2	TRBJ2-7	CASSGLAGGDNEQYF	TGTGCCAGCTCGGGACTAGCGGGAGGAGATAACGAGCAGTACTTC
few	TRBD2	TRBV3-1	TRBJ2-1	CASSQTSGGYNEQFF	TGTGCCAGCAGTCAGACTAGCGGAGGATACAATGAGCAGTTCTTC
few	-	TRBV29-1	TRBJ2-7	CSVQDIFSYEQYF	TGCAGCGTTCAAGACATCTTCTCCTACGAGCAGTACTTC
few	-	TRBV9	TRBJ1-2	CASSVDGRNYGYTF	TGTGCCAGCAGCGTCGACGGACGGAACTATGGCTACACCTTC
-	-	TRBV7-2	TRBJ1-6	CASSPTVYNSPLHF	TGTGCCAGCAGCCCTACAGTGTATAATTCACCCCTCCACTTT
many	-	TRBV7-2	TRBJ2-1	CASSPPGGGGVAEQFF	TGTGCCAGCAGCCCTCCGGGGGGCGGGGGTGTTGCTGAGCAGTTCTTC
-	TRBD1	TRBV4-3	TRBJ2-2	CASSQATGPGELFF	TGCGCCAGCAGCCAAGCGACAGGGCCCGGGGAGCTGTTTTTT
-	TRBD1	TRBV4-1	TRBJ2-3	CASSPWTGEDTQYF	TGCGCCAGCAGCCCTTGGACAGGGGAAGATACGCAGTATTTT
-	-	TRBV12-3/TRBV12-4	TRBJ2-1	CASSPYGIRPNEQFF	TGTGCCAGCAGTCCCTACGGGATTAGGCCGAATGAGCAGTTCTTC
few	TRBD2	TRBV5-1	TRBJ2-1	CASSFSGVSYNEQFF	TGCGCCAGCAGCTTCAGCGGGGTCTCCTACAATGAGCAGTTCTTC
-	TRBD2	TRBV3-1	TRBJ2-3	CASSQGSGSMLDTQYF	TGTGCCAGCAGCCAAGGTAGCGGGAGTATGTTGGATACGCAGTATTTT
many	TRBD1	TRBV20-1	TRBJ2-7	CSASQGDYEQYF	TGCAGTGCTAGTCAGGGGGACTACGAGCAGTACTTC
-	-	TRBV7-9	TRBJ2-7	CASSYGVGTYEQYF	TGTGCCAGCAGCTACGGAGTGGGGACCTACGAGCAGTACTTC